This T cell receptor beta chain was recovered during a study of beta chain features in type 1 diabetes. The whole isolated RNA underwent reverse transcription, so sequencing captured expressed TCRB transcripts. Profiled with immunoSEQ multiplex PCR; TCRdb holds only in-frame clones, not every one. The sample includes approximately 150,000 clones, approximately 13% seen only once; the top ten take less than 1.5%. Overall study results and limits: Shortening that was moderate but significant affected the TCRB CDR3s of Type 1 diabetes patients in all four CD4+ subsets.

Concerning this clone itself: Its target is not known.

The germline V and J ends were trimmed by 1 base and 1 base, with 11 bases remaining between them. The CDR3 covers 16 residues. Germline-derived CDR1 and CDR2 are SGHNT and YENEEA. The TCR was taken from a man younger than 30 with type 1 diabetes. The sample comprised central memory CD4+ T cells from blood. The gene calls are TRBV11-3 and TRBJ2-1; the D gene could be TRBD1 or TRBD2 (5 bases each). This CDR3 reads CASSLGVGESYNEQFF. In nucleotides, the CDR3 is TGTGCCAGCAGCTTAGGGGTAGGGGAGTCCTACAATGAGCAGTTCTTC.